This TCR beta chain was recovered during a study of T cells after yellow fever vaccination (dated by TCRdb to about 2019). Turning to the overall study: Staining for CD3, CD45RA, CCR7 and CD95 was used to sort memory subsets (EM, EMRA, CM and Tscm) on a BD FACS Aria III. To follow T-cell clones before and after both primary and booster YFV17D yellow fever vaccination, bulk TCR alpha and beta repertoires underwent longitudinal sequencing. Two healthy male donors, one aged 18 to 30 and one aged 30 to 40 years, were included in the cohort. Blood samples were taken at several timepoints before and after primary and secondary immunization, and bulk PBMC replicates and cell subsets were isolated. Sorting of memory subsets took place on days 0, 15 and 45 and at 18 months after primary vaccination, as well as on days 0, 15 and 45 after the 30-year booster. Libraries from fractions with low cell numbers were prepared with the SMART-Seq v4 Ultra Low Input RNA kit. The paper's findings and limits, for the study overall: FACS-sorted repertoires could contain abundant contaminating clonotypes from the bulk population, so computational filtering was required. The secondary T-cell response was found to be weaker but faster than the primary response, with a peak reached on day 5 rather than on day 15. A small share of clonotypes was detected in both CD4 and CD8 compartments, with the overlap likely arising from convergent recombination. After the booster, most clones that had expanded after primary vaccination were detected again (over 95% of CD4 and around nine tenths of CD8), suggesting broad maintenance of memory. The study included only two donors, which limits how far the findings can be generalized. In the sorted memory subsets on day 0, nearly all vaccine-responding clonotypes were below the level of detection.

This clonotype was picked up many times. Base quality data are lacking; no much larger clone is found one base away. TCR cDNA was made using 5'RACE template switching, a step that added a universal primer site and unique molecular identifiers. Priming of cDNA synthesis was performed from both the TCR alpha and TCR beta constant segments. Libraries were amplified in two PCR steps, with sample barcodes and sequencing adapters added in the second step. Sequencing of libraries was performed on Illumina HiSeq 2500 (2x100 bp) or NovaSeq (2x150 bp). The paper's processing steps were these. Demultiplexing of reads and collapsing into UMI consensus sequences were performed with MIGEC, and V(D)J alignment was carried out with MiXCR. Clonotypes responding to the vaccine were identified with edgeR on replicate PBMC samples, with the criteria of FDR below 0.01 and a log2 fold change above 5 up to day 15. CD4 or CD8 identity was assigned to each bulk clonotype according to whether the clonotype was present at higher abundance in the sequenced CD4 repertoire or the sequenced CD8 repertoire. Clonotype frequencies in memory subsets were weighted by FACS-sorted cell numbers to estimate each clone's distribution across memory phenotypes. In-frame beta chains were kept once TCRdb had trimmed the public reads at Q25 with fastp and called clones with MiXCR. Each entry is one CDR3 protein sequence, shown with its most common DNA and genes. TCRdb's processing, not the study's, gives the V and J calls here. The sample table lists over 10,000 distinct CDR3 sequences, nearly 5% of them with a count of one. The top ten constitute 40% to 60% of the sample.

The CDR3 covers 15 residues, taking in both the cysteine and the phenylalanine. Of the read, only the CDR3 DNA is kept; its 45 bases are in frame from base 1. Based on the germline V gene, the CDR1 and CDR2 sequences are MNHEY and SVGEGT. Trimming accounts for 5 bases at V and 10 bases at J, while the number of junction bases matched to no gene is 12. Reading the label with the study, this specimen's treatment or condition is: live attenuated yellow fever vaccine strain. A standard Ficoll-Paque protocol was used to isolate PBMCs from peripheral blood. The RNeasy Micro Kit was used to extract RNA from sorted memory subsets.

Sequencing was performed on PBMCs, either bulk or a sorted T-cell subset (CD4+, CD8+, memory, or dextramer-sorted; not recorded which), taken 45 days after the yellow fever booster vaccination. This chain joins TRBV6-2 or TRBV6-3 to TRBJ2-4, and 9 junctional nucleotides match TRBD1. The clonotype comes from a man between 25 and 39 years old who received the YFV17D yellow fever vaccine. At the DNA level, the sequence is TGTGCCAGCAGTCCCGGTGGGACAGGGAGCATGATTCAGTACTTC. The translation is CASSPGGTGSMIQYF.